A single T cell receptor beta chain is shown here with its context. By share, this clone ranks as large (0.1 to 1%). It has no known antigen specificity. Read data end 3 residues before the CDR3 end; the end is taken from the germline J gene. The data were obtained in a study of T cell clonality in common variable immunodeficiency (dated by TCRdb to about 2015). On the study overall, not on this receptor specifically: According to the authors, figuring out what caused the increased clonality in CVID would require sequencing the repertoires of T cell subpopulations. Patient heterogeneity within the CVID cohort put limits on correlating repertoire features with clinical complications. CVID subjects shared fewer TCRbeta clones with each other than healthy controls did (p < 0.0001). Although equal DNA input was used, an average of about 83,000 unique sequences per sample was obtained for controls, compared with approximately 30,000 for CVID samples. TCRbeta clonality was higher in CVID subjects than in healthy controls (t-test p = 0.018), and the increase was most characteristic of about a third of subjects. CVID TCRbeta sequences were reported to have fewer deletions and N-nucleotide insertions and to lack highly modified clones with 13 or more V deletions.

CVID samples and control samples contributed equivalent amounts of genomic DNA as sequencing input. For every sample, a 60 bp segment covering the rearranged TCRbeta CDR3 region was amplified and then sequenced. TCRbeta amplification used the immunoSEQ assay, a bias-corrected multiplex PCR with high-throughput sequencing. Per the original workflow: Every unique nucleotide sequence counted as a clone and was annotated with V, D and J genes, copy number and frequency. Sequences were labeled productive if in frame, and non-productive if out of frame or containing stop codons. As previously described, Shannon's entropy was used to calculate clonality. The predicted amino acid sequences of productive clones were used to derive the mean CDR3 Kyte-Doolittle hydropathy. Using the R hclust function, scaled V gene usage was clustered hierarchically with Manhattan distance and complete linkage. Sharing of clones by CDR3 amino acid sequence was evaluated by resampling 12 repertoires per group over 100 rounds. The repertoires were searched for some 70 published EBV-specific TCRbeta sequences and roughly 250 published CMV-specific TCRbeta sequences. Analysis left out two CVID samples that produced under 10,000 sequences, so a few dozen CVID repertoires remained. TCRdb retrieved this table from immuneACCESS and kept in-frame rearrangements only. Not all clones are present; in checked studies, unresolved V genes account for under half, and no reason is known for the remainder. V, J and clone size are those of that table, while D and trimming were read from the DNA. The sample records 55,000 to 65,000 clones, none occurring a single time. Of the sample, 1.5% to 2% falls within the top ten clones.

Predominantly Caucasian heritage was noted among both the CVID patients and the healthy controls. From each donor, roughly 4.5 to 8 ml of heparinized peripheral whole blood was collected. Genomic DNA from adults with common variable immune deficiency (CVID) and from healthy adult controls was the source for sequencing TCRbeta CDR3 repertoires. There were some 22 healthy adult volunteers in the control group (12 female and around 10 male), ranging in age from about 23 to 66 years, with a mean age of almost 35. Diluted blood was subjected to density centrifugation over Hypaque 1077 or Ficoll-Paque for isolation of peripheral blood mononuclear cells. Unsorted mononuclear cells served as the source of genomic DNA, which was extracted either by Qiagen column purification or by a centrifugation-based method. The CDR1 and CDR2 encoded by the germline V gene (reference sequence) are SEHNR and FQNEAQ. V and J are truncated by 1 base and 6 bases respectively, leaving an intervening sequence of 12 bases. There are 14 amino acids in the CDR3, from cysteine to phenylalanine inclusive. Only the CDR3 bases that were read are kept: 33 of them, in frame from base 1.

The V and J genes are TRBV7-9 and TRBJ1-2; a tentative D call is TRBD1 (5 bases match). The sequencing input was peripheral blood mononuclear cells. The clonotype comes from a person aged 18 to 75 in good health. The CDR3 reads as follows: CASSLDLGVNGYTF. The CDR3 DNA, read in part, is TGTGCCAGCAGCTTAGATTTAGGGGTGAATGGC. Joined to the reference TRBV7-9 and TRBJ1-2 proteins, this CDR3 gives the full variable domain: DTGVSQNPRHKITKRGQNVTFRCDPISEHNRLYWYRQTLGQGPEFLTYFQNEAQLEKSRLLSDRFSAERPKGSFSTLEIQRTEQGDSAMYLCASSLDLGVNGYTFGSGTRLTVV.